This paragraph reports one T cell receptor (beta chain). How the authors handled the data: Amplification of reference gene primers provided the estimated nucleated cell counts. Profiling relied on immunoSEQ multiplex PCR, and the TCRdb table lists in-frame clones only, not all of them. V and J calls and clone size are those listed in that table; D and trimming were worked out from the DNA. The sample lists some 150,000 clones; roughly 79% were seen once. The CDR3 is made up of 21 amino acids. The germline gives CDR1 MNHEY, CDR2 SMNVEV (reference sequence). After removal of 2 bases from V and 0 bases from J, the junction contained 15 bases not matched to a gene. This entry comes from a study of blood T cell repertoires in COVID-19. Study summary: Specimens from acute and convalescent COVID-19 originated in the United States, Italy and Spain. Nucleic acid was either cDNA or gDNA, and it came from T cells, B-cell-depleted T cells, or PBMCs.

The sequence derives from a human donor with acute or convalescent COVID-19. The donor label of this sample is uncertain. This chain joins TRBV27 and TRBJ1-6; TRBD1 matches at 8 bases. The source material was peripheral blood. DNA for the CDR3: TGTGCCAGCAGTTTACTCCTTCAGGGGGCCTCGGGTAGCTCCTATAATTCACCCCTCCACTTT. Translated, it gives CASSLLLQGASGSSYNSPLHF.